Following are 2 T cell receptor beta chains from one sample sequenced in a study of CD8+CD57+ T cells in acquired aplastic anemia. The template for TCR beta VDJ and CDR3 sequence profiling was genomic DNA. TCRdb recomputed calls from the reads with MiXCR, one row per CDR3 protein. This table has 300,000 or so distinct CDR3 sequences, approximately 57% appearing once. The source material was sorted CD4+, CD8+, or CD8+CD57+ T cells (not recorded which) from PBMCs. Source of these receptors: a human donor with severe aplastic anemia or a healthy control (not recorded which).

The chain has TRBV29-1 and TRBJ2-7; D not certain. CDR1 SQVTM and CDR2 ANQGSEA come from the germline V gene. The length of the CDR3 is 13 residues. Trimming removed 2 bases from V and 1 base from J, with 9 bases in between. The CDR3 sequence: CSVESGQSYEQYF. The CDR3, as DNA: TGCAGCGTTGAATCCGGGCAGTCCTACGAGCAGTACTTC.

The chain links TRBV7-3 to TRBJ2-1, with D unclear. CDR3 size: 14 residues. Trimming left V 1 base short and J 8 bases short, with 12 bases between. CDR1 SGHTA and CDR2 FQGTGA come from the germline V gene. The CDR3 spells CASSLIGSIHEQFF. The CDR3 DNA is TGTGCCAGCAGCTTAATTGGTAGTATCCATGAGCAGTTCTTC.